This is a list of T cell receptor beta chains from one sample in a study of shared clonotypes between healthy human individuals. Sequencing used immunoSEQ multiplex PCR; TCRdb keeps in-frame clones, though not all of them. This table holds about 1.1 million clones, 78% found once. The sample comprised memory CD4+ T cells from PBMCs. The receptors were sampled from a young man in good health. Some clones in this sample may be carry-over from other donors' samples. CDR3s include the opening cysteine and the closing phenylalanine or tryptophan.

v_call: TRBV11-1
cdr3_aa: CASSYGTASGNTIYF

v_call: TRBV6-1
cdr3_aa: CASSESYNQPQHF

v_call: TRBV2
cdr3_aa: CASSAGTSSSYEQYF

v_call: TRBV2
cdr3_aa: CASSGGVSYEQYF

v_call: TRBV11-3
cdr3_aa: CASSLDDGGTGELFF

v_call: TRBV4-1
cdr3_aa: CASSQDQGQGGYEQYF

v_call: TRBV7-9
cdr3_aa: CASSLAVNTGELFF

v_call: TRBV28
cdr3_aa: CATMGQGGPNYGYTF

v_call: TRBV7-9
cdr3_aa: CASSQTGTLGEQFF

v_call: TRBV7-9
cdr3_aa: CASRGTGIYNEQFF

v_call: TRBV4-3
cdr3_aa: CASSQGWAGETQYF

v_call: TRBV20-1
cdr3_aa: CSALQGYEQYF

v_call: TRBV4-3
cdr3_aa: CASSQDISGLAGLSQETQYF

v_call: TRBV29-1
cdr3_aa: CSVEDWRGTDTQYF

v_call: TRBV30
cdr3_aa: CGWGTGANVLTF

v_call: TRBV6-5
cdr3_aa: CASSPQTLSYNEQFF

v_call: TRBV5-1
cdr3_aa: CASSFGTGNTEAFF

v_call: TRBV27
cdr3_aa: CASSYYNEQFF

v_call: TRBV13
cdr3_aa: CASSPRDRDQETQYF

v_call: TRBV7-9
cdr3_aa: CASSTRHRGLNNEQFF

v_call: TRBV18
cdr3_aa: CASSPLGDGSYEQYF

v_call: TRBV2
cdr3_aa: CASSERTGGWDEQYF

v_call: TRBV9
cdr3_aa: CASSVGGDEQFF

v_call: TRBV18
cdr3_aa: CASSLDRGRRGYSNQPQHF

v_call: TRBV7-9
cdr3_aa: CASSSRQGAGAFF

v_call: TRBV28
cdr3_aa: CASSLGHHSNQPQHF

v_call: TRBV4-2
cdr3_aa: CASSQGSGSGQETQYF

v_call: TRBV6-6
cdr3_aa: CASGGQGGPPQHF

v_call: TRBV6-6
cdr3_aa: CASSRTEGETQYF

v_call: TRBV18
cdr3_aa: CASSPDRGTEAFF

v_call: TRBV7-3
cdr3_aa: CASSLKREGRYEQYF

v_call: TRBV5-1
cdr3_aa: CASSDLRVGRGELFF

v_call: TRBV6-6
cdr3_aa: CASSYRQGEEDYGYTF

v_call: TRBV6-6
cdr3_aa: CASSRFAGANEQFF

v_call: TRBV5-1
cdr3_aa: CASSLVLAATDTQYF

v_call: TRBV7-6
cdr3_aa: CASRDRAGTEAFF

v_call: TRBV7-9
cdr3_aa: CASSLAFQAWFQETQYF

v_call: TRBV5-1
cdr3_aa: CAGSLTSSGRTNEQFF

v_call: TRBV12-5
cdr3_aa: CASGLFGKETQYF